The 15 T cell receptor beta chains below all came from one sample that was sequenced in a study of CD8 T cells in ankylosing spondylitis. In TCRdb, the 5' RACE reads were re-called with MiXCR into one record per CDR3 protein. The sample gives 220,000 or so distinct CDR3 sequences, approximately 10% of which show up once; about 19% is in the top ten. The specimen sequenced was blood, either unsorted or a sorted T cell fraction (not recorded which). The receptors were sampled from a male donor with ankylosing spondylitis or in good health (not recorded which).

This clonotype was observed at least ten times. The chain links TRBV12-3 or TRBV12-4 to TRBJ1-3; TRBD1 might be the D (6 bases). The CDR3 has 16 residues. Trimming stripped 4 bases from V and 2 bases from J, with 15 bases between. The CDR3, as DNA: TGTGCCAGCAGTTCCCCTTCTAGGGGGACTGGAAACACCATATATTTT. Translating gives CASSSPSRGTGNTIYF.

This clonotype was observed many times. In DNA, the CDR3 is TGTGCCAGCAGCCAGGCCAAGGGGCCGATGAACACTGAAGCTTTCTTT. Amino acid sequence: CASSQAKGPMNTEAFF. The genes are TRBV4-2 and TRBJ1-1, with D perhaps matching TRBD1 (5 bases). Germline-derived CDR1 and CDR2 are LGHNA and YNFKEQ. V was cut by 3 bases and J by 0 bases, with 14 bases left in between. This CDR3 spans 16 amino acids.

This clonotype has at least ten counts. This chain uses TRBV27 with TRBJ2-6; 7 nucleotides agree with TRBD1. Germline CDR1 reads MNHEY; CDR2 reads SMNVEV (reference sequence). J gave up 2 bases and V 5 bases, and 6 bases lay outside the gene matches. The CDR3 contains 16 residues. CDR3 nucleotide sequence: TGTGCCAGCAGTATTGAGACAGGGACTGGGGCCAACGTCCTGACTTTC. Translated: CASSIETGTGANVLTF.

This clonotype was recorded many times. V and J are TRBV5-1 and TRBJ2-2; D remains ambiguous. The CDR3 runs to 14 residues. Trimming pared 0 bases from V and 3 bases from J, leaving 6 bases between. CDR1 SGHRS and CDR2 YFSETQ come from the germline V gene. This CDR3 reads CASSLAVDTGELFF. CDR3 bases: TGCGCCAGCAGCTTGGCCGTGGACACCGGGGAGCTGTTTTTT.

Concerning this clonotype itself: Mismatch with germline at one junction end may stem from a read error. V usage is TRBV28 and J usage is TRBJ2-5; D possibly corresponds to TRBD1 (6 bases). The CDR3 spans 14 residues. Germline V lookup: CDR1 MDHEN, CDR2 SYDVKM. CDR3 sequence: CASSVWTVQETQYF. The CDR3 nucleotides are TGTGCCAGCAGTGTATGGACAGTTCAAGAGACCCAGTACTTC.

Only a few counts were recorded for this clonotype. The V gene is TRBV12-3 or TRBV12-4, the J gene TRBJ2-1; 7 bases match TRBD1. The J segment lost 2 bases and the V segment lost 6 bases, leaving 7 bases of the junction unmatched. The CDR3 loop spans 15 amino acids. This CDR3 reads CASRADRAAYNEQFF. DNA for the CDR3: TGTGCCAGCAGAGCAGACAGGGCGGCCTACAATGAGCAGTTCTTC.

This clonotype was recorded a few times. Compared with germline, one end of the junction differs, possibly owing to a read error. The chain combines TRBV7-2 with TRBJ1-2; tentatively, D is TRBD1 (6 bases). The germline gives CDR1 SGHTA, CDR2 FQGNSA. This CDR3 has 14 residues. The CDR3 loop reads CASSLDQGTLETAF. Written as DNA, the CDR3 is TGTGCCAGCAGCTTGGACCAGGGGACTTTGGAAACGGCCTTC.

This clonotype was recorded many times. Here the CDR3 DNA reads TGCGCCAGCAGCTCCATGCAGGGGCACAATGAGCAGTTCTTC. It yields the protein CASSSMQGHNEQFF. The chain recombines TRBV5-1 with TRBJ2-1; possibly TRBD1 for D (6 bases). Trimming took 3 bases from V and 5 from J, leaving 12 bases between them. CDR3 length: 14 residues. The germline CDR1 and CDR2 sequences are SGHRS and YFSETQ.

V gene TRBV2 combines with J gene TRBJ2-7; weak D call: TRBD1 (5 bases). CDR1 and CDR2 from the germline V gene are SNHLY and FYNNEI. This CDR3 is 16 amino acids long. The ends were cut back, 8 bases at V and 2 bases at J, with 22 bases in the middle. The CDR3 reads CASLSRLGAVTYEQYF. In nucleotides, the CDR3 is TGTGCCAGCCTCAGCCGCTTAGGGGCGGTAACCTACGAGCAGTACTTC.

The sample holds a few counts of this clonotype. V and J are TRBV7-3 and TRBJ2-2; tentative D call: TRBD2 (5 bases). The V and J ends lost 5 bases and 6 bases respectively, with 16 bases between them. Germline V lookup: CDR1 SGHTA, CDR2 FQGTGA. The CDR3 extends over 15 amino acids. The CDR3 bases are TGTGCCAGCAGCCTCGCGGTAGCTAGCTCCGGGGAGCTGTTTTTT. This gives the protein CASSLAVASSGELFF.

In this sample, this clonotype turned up a few times. J is TRBJ2-7 and V is TRBV5-1; D gene ambiguous. Deletions cut 1 base from V and 5 bases from J, with 7 bases between. CDR1 is SGHRS, CDR2 YFSETQ, per germline. This CDR3 spans 12 amino acids. The CDR3 here is CASSLNRNEQYF. The CDR3 DNA follows: TGCGCCAGCAGCTTGAACAGAAACGAGCAGTACTTC.

This clonotype was seen more than once but under ten times. It is likely a read error, because the conserved phenylalanine at the end of the CDR3 is missing. The limits of the CDR3 on the DNA are not certain, so only TCRdb's listed CDR3 is given. This rearrangement joins TRBV28 to TRBJ2-7; the table's D call of TRBD1 was not tested on the DNA. Germline-derived CDR1 and CDR2 are MDHEN and SYDVKM. The CDR3 comprises 14 residues, both ends counted. The CDR3 sequence is CASSPASFSGGLFL.

This clonotype was seen many times. The chain couples TRBV5-6 to TRBJ2-2, with 7 bases matching TRBD1. After removal of 3 bases from V and 7 bases from J, the junction contained 15 bases not matched to a gene. This CDR3 has 17 amino acids. The germline CDR1 and CDR2 sequences are SGHDT and YYEEEE. The CDR3 sequence: CASSYNRGPNFDGELFF. The DNA for the CDR3 is TGTGCCAGCAGCTACAACAGGGGCCCGAATTTTGACGGGGAGCTGTTTTTT.

This clonotype was picked up a small number of times. This sequence joins TRBV6-5 and TRBJ2-7, with TRBD2 as a possible D gene (6 bases). Trimming cost V 0 bases and J 0 bases, with 15 bases left between them. CDR1 and CDR2 from the germline V gene are MNHEY and SVGAGI. The CDR3 sequence is 17 residues long. CDR3: CASSYSRRGSSSYEQYF. CDR3 coding DNA: TGTGCCAGCAGTTACTCGAGGCGGGGATCATCCTCCTACGAGCAGTACTTC.

The CDR3 DNA is TGCAGTGCTGTTATAACAGGGGTAAGGGGTGAAGCTTTCTTT. It is translated as CSAVITGVRGEAFF. V is TRBV20-1 and J is TRBJ1-1, with TRBD1 matching 7 bases. The CDR3 is 14 residues long. After removal of 5 bases from V and 7 bases from J, the junction contained 13 bases not matched to a gene. Germline CDR1 reads DFQATT; CDR2 reads SNEGSKA (reference sequence).